This TCR beta chain was sequenced in a study of blood T cell repertoires in COVID-19. Across the whole study: Acute-phase and convalescent COVID-19 samples originated in the United States, Italy and Spain.

The length of the CDR3 is 14 residues. Germline assignment: CDR1 LNHDA and CDR2 SQIVND (reference sequence). V was cut by 3 bases and J by 5 bases, with 13 bases left in between. Only in-frame clones appear in the TCRdb table, and some are missing; sequencing was by immunoSEQ multiplex PCR. Of fewer than 350,000 clones in the sample, roughly 89% are singletons; the top ten hold about 5.5%. This clone was observed a single time. V gene TRBV19 combines with J gene TRBJ2-5; D is ambiguous. Sequencing used PBMCs or T cells enriched from blood (not recorded which). The TCR originated in a woman aged 40 to 50 who had recovered from COVID-19. The CDR3 protein is CASSISSGRETQYF. In nucleotides, the CDR3 is TGTGCCAGTAGTATCAGTTCAGGCCGGGAGACCCAGTACTTC.